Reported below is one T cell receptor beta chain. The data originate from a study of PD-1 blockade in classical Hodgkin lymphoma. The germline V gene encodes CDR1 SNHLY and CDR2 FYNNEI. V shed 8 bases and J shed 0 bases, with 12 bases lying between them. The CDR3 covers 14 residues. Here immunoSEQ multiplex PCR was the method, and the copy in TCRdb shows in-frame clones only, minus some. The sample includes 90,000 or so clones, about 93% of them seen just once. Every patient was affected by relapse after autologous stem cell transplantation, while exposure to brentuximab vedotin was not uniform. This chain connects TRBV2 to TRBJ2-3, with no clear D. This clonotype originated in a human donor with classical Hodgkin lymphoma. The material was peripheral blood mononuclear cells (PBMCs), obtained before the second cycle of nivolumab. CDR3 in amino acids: CASLPDHSTDTQYF. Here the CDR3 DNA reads TGTGCCAGCTTACCGGACCACAGCACAGATACGCAGTATTTT.